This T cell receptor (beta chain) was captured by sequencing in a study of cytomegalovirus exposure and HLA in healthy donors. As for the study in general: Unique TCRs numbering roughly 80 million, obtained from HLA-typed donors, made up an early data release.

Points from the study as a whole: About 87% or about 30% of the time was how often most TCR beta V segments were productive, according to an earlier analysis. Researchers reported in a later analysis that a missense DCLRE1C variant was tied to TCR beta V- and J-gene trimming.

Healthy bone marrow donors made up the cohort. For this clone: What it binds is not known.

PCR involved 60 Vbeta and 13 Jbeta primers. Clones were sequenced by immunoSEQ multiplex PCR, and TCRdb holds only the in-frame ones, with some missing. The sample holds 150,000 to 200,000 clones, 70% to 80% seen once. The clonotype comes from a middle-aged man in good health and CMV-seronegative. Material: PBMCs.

In nucleotides, the CDR3 is TGTGCCAGCAGCGTAGCGTCAGGCCCCGGGGAGCTGTTTTTT. This gives the protein CASSVASGPGELFF. V is TRBV9 and J is TRBJ2-2, with no clear D. The V end lost 0 bases, the J end lost 6 bases, and 9 bases lay between the germline ends. The germline V gene encodes CDR1 SGDLS and CDR2 YYNGEE. The CDR3 consists of 14 residues.